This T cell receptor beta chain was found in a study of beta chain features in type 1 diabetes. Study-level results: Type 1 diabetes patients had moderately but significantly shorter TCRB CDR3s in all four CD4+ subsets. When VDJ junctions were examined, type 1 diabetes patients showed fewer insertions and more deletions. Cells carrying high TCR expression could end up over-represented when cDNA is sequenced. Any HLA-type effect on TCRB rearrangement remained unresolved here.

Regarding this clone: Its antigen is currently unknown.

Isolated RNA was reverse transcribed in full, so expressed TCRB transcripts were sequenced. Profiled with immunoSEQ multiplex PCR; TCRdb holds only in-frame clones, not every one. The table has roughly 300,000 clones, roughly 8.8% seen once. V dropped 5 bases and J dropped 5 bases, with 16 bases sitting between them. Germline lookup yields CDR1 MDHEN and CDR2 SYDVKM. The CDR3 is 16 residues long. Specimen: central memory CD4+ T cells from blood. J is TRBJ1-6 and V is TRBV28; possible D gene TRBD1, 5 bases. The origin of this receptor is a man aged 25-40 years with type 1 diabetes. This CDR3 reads CASSTNLGVNNSPLHF. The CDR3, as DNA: TGTGCCAGCAGTACAAATCTAGGGGTAAATAATTCACCCCTCCACTTT. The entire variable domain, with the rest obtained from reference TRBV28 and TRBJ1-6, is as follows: DVKVTQSSRYLVKRTGEKVFLECVQDMDHENMFWYRQDPGLGLRLIYFSYDVKMKEKGDIPEGYSVSREKKERFSLILESASTNQTSMYLCASSTNLGVNNSPLHFGNGTRLTVT.